This T cell receptor beta chain emerged from a study of blood T cell repertoires in COVID-19. Authors' processing steps: Quantification of nucleated cells was approximated via reference gene primer amplification. Clones were sequenced by immunoSEQ multiplex PCR, and TCRdb holds only the in-frame ones, with some missing. The DNA was the basis for D and trimming; V, J and clone size are from that table. The data show tens of thousands of clones, around 90% seen once. During active infection, Seattle patients enrolled and were then monitored through disease. The specimen sequenced was peripheral blood. The receptor's source is a man in his forties or fifties with COVID-19, enrolled during active disease.

CDR3 residues: CASSLQPSGQYNEQFF. The DNA of the CDR3 is TGCGCCAGCAGCCTACAGCCCAGCGGGCAGTACAATGAGCAGTTCTTC. The chain joins TRBV4-1 to TRBJ2-1; D may be TRBD2 (6 bases). Germline V gene lookup returns CDR1 MGHRA and CDR2 YSYEKL. The length of the CDR3 is 16 residues. With 4 bases removed from V and 4 bases from J, the gap between germline ends came to 17 bases.